This T cell receptor beta chain was obtained from a study of blood T cells in healthy people across ages. The study, taken as a whole, reports: The diversity estimates, figures obtained from one million T cells, were considered underestimates.

Per sample, at least 5.5 micrograms of total RNA were extracted. The use of a sample-barcoded 5' primer and a J-beta primer mix characterized a second PCR of roughly 6 to 11 cycles. Every molecule of cDNA carried a tag from a template-switch adaptor with 12 random nucleotides. Via MiXCR, TCRdb re-called the 5' RACE reads, giving one row per CDR3 protein. Of 920,000 or so distinct CDR3 sequences listed, under 45% are singletons. Notes on this clonotype: What it binds is unknown.

The V and J ends lost 4 bases and 3 bases respectively, with 11 bases between them. The CDR3 sequence is 13 residues long. Germline values: CDR1 SGHRS, CDR2 YFSETQ. Sequencing input: blood. The receptor comes from a woman in her fifties or sixties in good health. This chain joins TRBV5-1 and TRBJ2-7; D is possibly TRBD2 (5 bases). CDR3 protein: CASSGSRDYEQYF. The CDR3 DNA reads as TGCGCCAGCAGCGGGAGTAGGGACTACGAGCAGTACTTC.